This is a list of T cell receptor beta chains from one sample in a study of graft-versus-host responses after intestinal transplantation. Profiling relied on immunoSEQ multiplex PCR, and the TCRdb table lists in-frame clones only, not all of them. This table holds approximately 130,000 clones, around nine tenths found once. The antigens of these receptors remain unknown. The specimen comprised unstimulated CD4+ T cells sorted from spleen or lymph node cells, sampled before intestinal transplant. These receptors came from a human donor who received an intestinal transplant. Each CDR3 is given with its conserved first and last residue. A row's size may be missing; if present it is once, few, many or a size class.

V: TRBV30; J: TRBJ1-5; size: -; CDR3: CAWSRRLGINQPQHF
V: TRBV5-1; J: TRBJ2-2; size: -; CDR3: CASSPSGNTGELFF
V: TRBV29-1; J: TRBJ1-1; size: few; CDR3: CSVIQGARVGRNTEAFF
V: TRBV6-6; J: TRBJ2-5; size: once; CDR3: CASSYSAGGPLETQYF
V: TRBV30; J: TRBJ1-3; size: -; CDR3: CAWSGDTAIYF
V: TRBV18; J: TRBJ2-7; size: -; CDR3: CASSPQTGRNEQYF
V: TRBV7-8; J: TRBJ2-6; size: -; CDR3: CASSPRGQGGVLTF
V: TRBV7-8; J: TRBJ1-6; size: few; CDR3: CASSADRHQSSPLHF
V: TRBV10-1; J: TRBJ1-5; size: -; CDR3: CASSDSDVQPQHF
V: TRBV5-1; J: TRBJ1-2; size: -; CDR3: CASSLVGNYGYTF
V: TRBV2; J: TRBJ2-1; size: -; CDR3: CARGLAGGSNEQFF
V: TRBV2; J: TRBJ1-1; size: -; CDR3: CASGTGVGTEAFF
V: TRBV5-1; J: TRBJ2-1; size: -; CDR3: CASSSRRGATDEQFF
V: TRBV7-2; J: TRBJ2-1; size: -; CDR3: CASSLSPANEQFF
V: TRBV9; J: TRBJ1-2; size: -; CDR3: CASSVAGGYDYGYTF
V: TRBV6-6; J: TRBJ1-6; size: -; CDR3: CASSYREGRNSPLHF
V: TRBV18; J: TRBJ1-1; size: -; CDR3: CASSPRDTLNTEAFF
V: TRBV12-5; J: TRBJ2-1; size: few; CDR3: CASGLAGTWGNEQFF
V: TRBV6-1; J: TRBJ1-4; size: -; CDR3: CASRAGSTNEKLFF
V: TRBV13; J: TRBJ1-3; size: few; CDR3: CASSRRGPGGAGNTIYF
V: TRBV11-2; J: TRBJ1-4; size: -; CDR3: CASSLGQTNEKLFF
V: TRBV6-5; J: TRBJ1-4; size: -; CDR3: CASRARGVANEKLFF
V: TRBV2; J: TRBJ1-5; size: -; CDR3: CASTEGSGGVQPQHF
V: TRBV5-4; J: TRBJ2-5; size: once; CDR3: CASSLSRGVGETQYF
V: TRBV20-1; J: TRBJ1-1; size: -; CDR3: CSAGRDEAFF
V: TRBV11-3; J: TRBJ2-1; size: -; CDR3: CASSLGETHNEQFF
V: TRBV6-5; J: TRBJ1-2; size: once; CDR3: CASRDRDRDGYTF
V: TRBV18; J: TRBJ1-1; size: -; CDR3: CASSPRETEAFF
V: TRBV4-2; J: TRBJ1-4; size: -; CDR3: CASSQETGEKLFF
V: TRBV27; J: TRBJ2-7; size: once; CDR3: CASRGQGAYEQYF
V: TRBV2; J: TRBJ2-7; size: -; CDR3: CASSELGQSQYF
V: TRBV2; J: TRBJ1-6; size: -; CDR3: CASKRAGGSSYNSPLHF
V: TRBV18; J: TRBJ1-2; size: -; CDR3: CASSLRGGANYGYTF
V: TRBV13; J: TRBJ2-3; size: -; CDR3: CASSLAGTQYF
V: TRBV19; J: TRBJ1-3; size: once; CDR3: CASSIQTGGVGNTIYF
V: TRBV10-3; J: TRBJ1-5; size: -; CDR3: CAISERKANQPQHF
V: TRBV19; J: TRBJ2-7; size: few; CDR3: CASKHRGSYEQYF
V: TRBV4-1; J: TRBJ2-2; size: once; CDR3: CASSQEGRAGTGELFF
V: TRBV5-6; J: TRBJ1-2; size: -; CDR3: CASSTSLGGYTF
V: TRBV9; J: TRBJ2-3; size: once; CDR3: CASSARLAGGLDTQYF
V: TRBV10-3; J: TRBJ1-2; size: -; CDR3: CATGAVGTDGYTF
V: TRBV5-1; J: TRBJ2-3; size: -; CDR3: CASSLGGFYSSTDTQYF
V: TRBV9; J: TRBJ2-5; size: -; CDR3: CASSVGSHQETQYF
V: TRBV27; J: TRBJ2-7; size: -; CDR3: CATLDSSSYEQYF
V: TRBV5-4; J: TRBJ1-2; size: once; CDR3: CASSFRDATYGYTF
V: TRBV7-9; J: TRBJ1-3; size: -; CDR3: CASSLLQGNTIYF
V: TRBV2; J: TRBJ2-3; size: -; CDR3: CASRPPGTGYKDTQYF
V: TRBV6-5; J: TRBJ1-5; size: -; CDR3: CASSYANNQPQHF
V: TRBV14; J: TRBJ2-5; size: -; CDR3: CASSQDRGFAETQYF
V: TRBV18; J: TRBJ2-7; size: -; CDR3: CASSPGGSRYEQYF
V: TRBV5-1; J: TRBJ2-1; size: -; CDR3: CASSLIYGAEQFF
V: TRBV11-3; J: TRBJ2-3; size: -; CDR3: CASSLATPRRSTDTQYF
V: TRBV2; J: TRBJ1-2; size: -; CDR3: CASSESVGGYTF